The 27 T cell receptor beta chains reported below all come from one sample, sequenced in a study of T cell clonality in common variable immunodeficiency. Clones were sequenced by immunoSEQ multiplex PCR, and TCRdb holds only the in-frame ones, with some missing. The repertoire consists of around 60,000 clones, none detected only once. The specimen was peripheral blood mononuclear cells. The receptors derive from a person between 18 and 69 years old in good health.

This clone came up many times. The read gets to within 3 residues of the CDR3 end, and the germline J gene fills in the rest. The chain links TRBV18 to TRBJ2-5; the D gene is possibly TRBD2 (7 bases). Trimming removed 1 base at V and 5 bases at J, with 17 bases between. Germline CDR1 is KGHSH and CDR2 is LQKENI. The CDR3 loop spans 16 amino acids. This CDR3 is CASSPLSRGGRETQYF. The sequenced part of the CDR3 DNA is TGTGCCAGCTCACCACTGTCGAGGGGGGGACGGGAGACC.

This clone was recorded many times. The read halts 3 residues ahead of the CDR3 end, with the missing end drawn from the germline J gene. The V gene is TRBV19, the J gene TRBJ2-7; 10 bases agree with TRBD2. The germline CDR1 and CDR2 sequences are LNHDA and SQIVND (reference sequence). The ends lost 6 bases at V and 4 bases at J; junction bases unmatched: 6. There are 14 residues in the CDR3. CDR3 DNA, as far as it was read: TGTGCCAGTAGCTATAGCGGGAGGTTGTACGAG. Encoded protein: CASSYSGRLYE. The entire CDR3 reads CASSYSGRLYEQYF.

This clone was picked up many times. Read sequence stops 3 residues before the CDR3 end, and the germline J gene provides the missing end. This rearrangement joins TRBV5-1 to TRBJ2-1; 10 bases align to TRBD1. The CDR3 totals 15 residues. J lost 9 bases, V lost 5 bases, and 11 bases had no gene match. The germline gives CDR1 SGHRS, CDR2 YFSETQ. CDR3 sequence: CASREGTGAVGEQFF. The covered CDR3 bases are TGCGCCAGCAGGGAAGGGACAGGGGCAGTCGGTGAG.

This clone was seen at least ten times. The observed sequence ends 3 residues before the CDR3 terminus, with the missing tail filled in from the germline J gene. This sequence joins TRBV6-2 or TRBV6-3 and TRBJ1-2, with 7 bases fitting TRBD1. The V and J ends lost 5 bases and 7 bases, in that order; junction bases with no gene match: 10. This CDR3 has 14 amino acids. Germline CDR1 and CDR2: MNHEY and SVGEGT. The CDR3 protein is CASSRDSSPPGYTF. The covered CDR3 bases are TGTGCCAGCAGTCGGGACAGCTCTCCCCCTGGC.

This clone has a count of ten or more. Here the CDR3 reads CASSLTPGSSYNEQFF. CDR3 bases read: TGTGCCAGCAGTTTAACCCCGGGTAGCTCCTACAATGAG. The chain links TRBV27 to TRBJ2-1; unclear D gene. The read stops 3 residues short of the end of the CDR3; the missing end is completed from the germline J gene. Trimming took off 2 bases at V and 0 bases at J, with 11 bases between the two ends. Germline V CDR1 and CDR2: MNHEY, SMNVEV (reference sequence). This CDR3 region has 16 residues.

This clone was detected ten times or more. From the germline J gene comes the end of the CDR3, since the read stops 3 residues before it. The chain carries TRBV18 and TRBJ1-4, with 7 bases matching TRBD1. Trimming cost V 6 bases and J 4 bases; bases outside gene matches: 5. Germline CDR1 is KGHSH and CDR2 is LQKENI. CDR3 length: 14 amino acids. CDR3 in amino acids: CASSQGQSNEKLFF. The covered CDR3 bases are TGTGCCAGCTCCCAGGGACAGAGTAATGAAAAA.

There are many counts of this clone. Coverage ceases 3 residues before the CDR3 finishes, and the germline J gene fills in the end. The chain uses TRBV12-3 or TRBV12-4 and TRBJ1-4; tentative D call: TRBD1 (5 bases). Trimming shortened V by 2 bases and J by 6 bases, and 13 bases separated the two germline ends. The CDR3 extends over 15 amino acids. This CDR3 is CASSLSDKGYEKLFF. The CDR3 DNA, read in part, is TGTGCCAGCAGTTTATCGGACAAAGGATATGAAAAA.

This clone was seen repeatedly, ten times or more. The read ends 3 residues shy of where the CDR3 ends; the end is completed using the germline J gene. J is TRBJ1-2 and V is TRBV5-1; no reliable D call. With 4 bases removed from V and 4 bases from J, the gap between germline ends came to 17 bases. Germline CDR1 is SGHRS and CDR2 is YFSETQ. This CDR3 spans 15 amino acids. Partial CDR3 DNA: TGCGCCAGCAGCCCGTGGAACAGTAGGAGCTATGGC. Its translation: CASSPWNSRSYG. The complete CDR3 reads CASSPWNSRSYGYTF.

Many counts were recorded for this clone. The CDR3 extends 3 residues past the end of the read, so its final part is completed from the germline J gene. The genes are TRBV11-2 and TRBJ1-4; D is perhaps TRBD1 (6 bases). The V gene lost 3 bases and the J gene lost 6 bases, with 11 bases spanning the gap. The CDR3 has 14 residues. Per the germline V gene, CDR1 is SGHAT and CDR2 is FQNNGV. The CDR3: CASSFRDKDEKLFF. The sequenced CDR3 bases are TGTGCCAGCAGCTTCAGGGACAAGGATGAAAAA.

The table lists this clone with a few counts. With the read ending 3 residues before the CDR3 end, the germline J gene is used to fill in that end. This chain uses TRBV7-9 with TRBJ1-2, with D possibly matching TRBD1 (6 bases). The CDR3 is 13 residues long. The germline V gene has CDR1 SEHNR and CDR2 FQNEAQ (reference sequence). The ends were cut back, 4 bases at V and 1 base at J, with 7 bases in the middle. The CDR3 loop reads CASSSQGNYGYTF. The covered CDR3 bases are TGTGCCAGCAGCTCACAGGGTAACTATGGC.

There are many counts of this clone. The DNA read from the CDR3 is TGCAGTGCTAGAGATCCGGGGGTGTCACGGGGAACC. Its translation is CSARDPGVSRGT. Given in full, the CDR3 is CSARDPGVSRGTQYF. The chain is built from TRBV20-1 and TRBJ2-5, with a tentative D call TRBD2 (6 bases). The read finishes 3 residues shy of the CDR3 end, and the germline J gene is used to complete it. The germline CDR1 and CDR2 sequences are DFQATT and SNEGSKA (reference sequence). The CDR3 length is 15 residues.

This clone was seen many times. The read falls 3 residues short of the CDR3 end, and the missing part is taken from the germline J gene. The rearrangement links TRBV5-1 to TRBJ2-7, with D possibly being TRBD1 (6 bases). From germline, CDR1 is SGHRS and CDR2 YFSETQ. This CDR3 has 13 amino acids. The V gene lost 5 bases and the J gene lost 3 bases, with 12 bases spanning the gap. The chain's CDR3 is CASSPPQGYEQYF. The covered CDR3 bases are TGCGCCAGCAGTCCACCACAGGGCTACGAG.

This clone has ten or more counts. Coverage ceases 3 residues before the CDR3 finishes, and the germline J gene fills in the end. The chain couples TRBV7-3 to TRBJ2-1, with D perhaps TRBD2 (6 bases). CDR1 is SGHTA, CDR2 FQGTGA, per germline. CDR3 length: 15 amino acids. With 0 bases removed from V and 4 bases from J, the gap between germline ends came to 10 bases. The CDR3 sequence: CASSLTGGNYNEQFF. Partial CDR3 DNA: TGTGCCAGCAGCTTAACGGGCGGGAATTACAATGAG. Together with reference TRBV7-3 and TRBJ2-1, the CDR3 gives the full variable domain: GAGVSQTPSNKVTEKGKYVELRCDPISGHTALYWYRQSLGQGPEFLIYFQGTGAADDSGLPNDRFFAVRPEGSVSTLKIQRTERGDSAVYLCASSLTGGNYNEQFFGPGTRLTVL.

With regard to this clone: Read data end 3 residues before the CDR3 end; the end is taken from the germline J gene. V is TRBV5-8 and J is TRBJ1-2, with 8 bases lining up with TRBD1. CDR3 length: 15 amino acids. Germline V gene data show CDR1 as SGHTS and CDR2 as YDEGEE. J lost 4 bases, V lost 4 bases, and 9 bases had no gene match. Here the CDR3 reads CASSPETGATYGYTF. Partial CDR3 DNA: TGTGCCAGCAGCCCAGAGACAGGGGCTACCTATGGC.

The sample holds many counts of this clone. The read ends 3 residues before the CDR3 terminus; that terminus is restored from the germline J gene. This chain links TRBV7-8 with TRBJ2-5, with D possibly matching TRBD1 (5 bases). V shed 5 bases and J shed 5 bases, with 24 bases lying between them. CDR3 length: 17 amino acids. CDR1 and CDR2 from the germline V gene are SGHVS and FQNEAQ. CDR3 residues: CASSTTFVQAFPETQYF. Incomplete CDR3 DNA: TGTGCCAGCAGCACCACCTTCGTACAGGCGTTTCCGGAGACC.

This clone was recorded at least ten times. The DNA ends 3 residues before the CDR3 does, and the rest of the CDR3 is filled in from the germline J gene. The J gene is TRBJ2-1, the V gene TRBV11-2; 8 bases match TRBD1. Looked up from germline, CDR1 is SGHAT and CDR2 is FQNNGV. Unmatched junction bases numbered 6, after V lost 4 bases and J lost 7 bases. CDR3 length: 14 residues. Partial CDR3 DNA: TGTGCCAGCAGCTCCGGACAGGGTCTGAATGAG. This gives the protein CASSSGQGLNE. The whole CDR3 protein is CASSSGQGLNEQFF.

The sample holds many counts of this clone. The read stops 3 residues short of the end of the CDR3; the missing end is completed from the germline J gene. The chain employs TRBV5-1 and TRBJ2-1; 7 positions match TRBD1. The J segment lost 4 bases and the V segment lost 6 bases, leaving 10 bases of the junction unmatched. The CDR3 totals 15 residues. Germline V gene sequence: CDR1 SGHRS, CDR2 YFSETQ. This chain's CDR3 is CASIDRDRSYNEQFF. CDR3 bases read: TGCGCCAGCATCGACCGGGACAGAAGTTACAATGAG. Together with reference TRBV5-1 and TRBJ2-1, the CDR3 gives the full variable domain: KAGVTQTPRYLIKTRGQQVTLSCSPISGHRSVSWYQQTPGQGLQFLFEYFSETQRNKGNFPGRFSGRQFSNSRSEMNVSTLELGDSALYLCASIDRDRSYNEQFFGPGTRLTVL.

This clone was detected many times. Read sequence stops 3 residues before the CDR3 end, and the germline J gene provides the missing end. The chain has TRBV23-1 and TRBJ2-7; TRBD2 aligns across 8 bases. TRBV23-1 is flagged as an ORF with uncertain function. The V gene end was trimmed by 5 bases and the J gene end by 1 base; junction bases not matched to a gene: 16. This CDR3 comprises 18 residues. The covered CDR3 bases are TGCGCCAGCAGTGGATTAGACAGGACATGCGGGGGGTCCTACGAG. Encoded protein: CASSGLDRTCGGSYE. In full, the CDR3 reads CASSGLDRTCGGSYEQYF.

This clone was picked up many times. Read sequence stops 3 residues before the CDR3 end, and the germline J gene provides the missing end. The chain couples TRBV29-1 to TRBJ1-1; unclear D gene. The V gene lost 6 bases and the J gene lost 6 bases, with 14 bases spanning the gap. Germline V lookup: CDR1 SQVTM, CDR2 ANQGSEA. The CDR3 contains 12 residues. CDR3 loop: CSVVGLYSEAFF. The CDR3 DNA, read in part, is TGCAGCGTCGTCGGACTTTACTCTGAA.

At least ten counts were recorded for this clone. Sequencing ends 3 residues short of the CDR3 end; the germline J gene provides the rest. The chain combines TRBV30 with TRBJ2-3; a possible D gene is TRBD1 (5 bases). Germline-derived CDR1 and CDR2 are GTSNPN and SVGIG (reference sequence). The length of the CDR3 is 13 residues. CDR3 DNA, as far as it was read: TGTGCCTGGAGTGGTGCCTCTGGGGCGGCG. Protein product: CAWSGASGAA. The complete CDR3 protein is CAWSGASGAAQYF.

This clone has ten or more counts. The CDR3 is cut off 3 residues early in the read; its end comes from the germline J gene. V gene TRBV7-3 combines with J gene TRBJ2-3, with 8 bases aligning to TRBD1. The germline V gene has CDR1 SGHTA and CDR2 FQGTGA. CDR3 length: 17 amino acids. V was clipped by 5 bases and J by 3 bases; unmatched bases: 13. The part of the CDR3 DNA that was read is TGTGCCAGCAGCGTTGGACAGGGACTCCAAGGTACAGATACG. Amino acid sequence: CASSVGQGLQGTDT. The CDR3, in full, reads CASSVGQGLQGTDTQYF.

This clone has at least ten counts. The CDR3 end lies 3 residues beyond the end of the read and is filled in from the germline J gene. The rearrangement links TRBV4-2 to TRBJ1-3; 8 bases are shared with TRBD1. Per germline, CDR1 LGHNA and CDR2 YNFKEQ. The V and J ends lost 2 bases and 4 bases, in that order; junction bases with no gene match: 10. The CDR3 contains 17 residues. The sequenced part of the CDR3 DNA is TGTGCCAGCAGCCAAATAACAGGGGGACGAAAAGGAAACACC. It specifies CASSQITGGRKGNT. The CDR3 in full is CASSQITGGRKGNTIYF.

This clone was recorded at least ten times. The observed sequence ends 3 residues before the CDR3 terminus, with the missing tail filled in from the germline J gene. The chain employs TRBV5-1 and TRBJ1-5, with D maybe TRBD1 (6 bases). The V end was cut by 0 bases, the J end by 5 bases, with 12 bases between. The CDR3 length is 15 residues. The germline V gene has CDR1 SGHRS and CDR2 YFSETQ. The CDR3 loop reads CASSLDGQLDQPQHF. The sequenced part of the CDR3 DNA is TGCGCCAGCAGCTTGGATGGACAGCTCGATCAGCCC. The complete variable domain, with remaining parts taken from reference TRBV5-1 and TRBJ1-5, reads KAGVTQTPRYLIKTRGQQVTLSCSPISGHRSVSWYQQTPGQGLQFLFEYFSETQRNKGNFPGRFSGRQFSNSRSEMNVSTLELGDSALYLCASSLDGQLDQPQHFGDGTRLSIL.

This clone was found many times. The DNA ends 3 residues before the CDR3 does, and the rest of the CDR3 is filled in from the germline J gene. V usage is TRBV12-3 or TRBV12-4 and J usage is TRBJ1-2; tentatively, D is TRBD1 (5 bases). The CDR3 spans 12 residues. This CDR3 is CASSHRRQGYTF. The covered CDR3 bases are TGTGCCAGCAGCCACAGGAGGCAGGGC.

The sample holds a few counts of this clone. The read falls 3 residues short of the CDR3 end, and the missing part is taken from the germline J gene. This rearrangement joins TRBV7-6 to TRBJ1-2; 7 nucleotides align to TRBD1. The CDR3 covers 13 residues. Germline V gene sequence: CDR1 SGHVS, CDR2 FNYEAQ. The CDR3 region is CASSAGTVYDYTF. The sequenced CDR3 bases are TGTGCCAGCAGCGCCGGGACAGTCTACGAC.

This clone was counted ten times or more. The read terminates 3 residues before the CDR3 end, so the remaining end is supplied by the germline J gene. The chain employs TRBV7-9 and TRBJ2-7; 9 bases are a match to TRBD1. With 4 bases clipped from V and 4 bases from J, the junction kept 5 bases outside the gene matches. The germline gives CDR1 SEHNR, CDR2 FQNEAQ (reference sequence). This CDR3 region has 14 residues. The CDR3 sequence: CASSSPGQGYEQYF. The covered CDR3 bases are TGTGCCAGCAGCTCACCGGGACAGGGTTACGAG.

In its sample, this clone was seen many times. Coverage ceases 3 residues before the CDR3 finishes, and the germline J gene fills in the end. The rearrangement uses TRBV2 and TRBJ1-1; 10 nucleotides align to TRBD1. The CDR3 is made up of 13 amino acids. With V trimmed by 10 bases and J by 5 bases, 7 bases remained unmatched. Germline V CDR1 and CDR2: SNHLY, FYNNEI. CDR3 DNA (partial): TGTGCCACCTCCGGGACAGGGGTTACTGAA. Amino acids: CATSGTGVTE. The CDR3 as a whole reads CATSGTGVTEAFF.